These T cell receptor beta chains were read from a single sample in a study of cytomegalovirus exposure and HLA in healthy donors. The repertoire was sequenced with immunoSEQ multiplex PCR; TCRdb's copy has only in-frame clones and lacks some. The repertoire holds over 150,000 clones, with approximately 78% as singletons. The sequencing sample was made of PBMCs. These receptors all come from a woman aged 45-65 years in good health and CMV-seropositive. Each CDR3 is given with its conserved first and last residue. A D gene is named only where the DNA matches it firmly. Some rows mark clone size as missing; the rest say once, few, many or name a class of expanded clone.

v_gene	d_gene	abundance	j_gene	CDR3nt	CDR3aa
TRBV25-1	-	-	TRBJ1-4	TGTGCCAGCAGTGAATATCGGGGTGTAGTTAATGAAAAACTGTTTTTT	CASSEYRGVVNEKLFF
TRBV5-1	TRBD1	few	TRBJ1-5	TGCGCCAGCAGCCCGGGGACAGACTATAGCAATCAGCCCCAGCATTTT	CASSPGTDYSNQPQHF
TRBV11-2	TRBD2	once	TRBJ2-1	TGTGCCAGCAGCTTCGGGACTAGCTTCAATGAGCAGTTCTTC	CASSFGTSFNEQFF
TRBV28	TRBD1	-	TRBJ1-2	TGTGCCAGCAGTCCATACGGGACAGATCATGGCTACACCTTC	CASSPYGTDHGYTF
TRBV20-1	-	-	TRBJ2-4	TGCAGTGCTAGAGAGCGGGGTAGTTTGTACTTC	CSARERGSLYF
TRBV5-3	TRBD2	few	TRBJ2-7	TGTGCCAGAAGCAATTTTAGCGGGCCCTCCTACGAGCAGTACTTC	CARSNFSGPSYEQYF
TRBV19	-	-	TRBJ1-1	TGTGCCAGTAGTAGGTTGACGGGTGAAGCTTTCTTT	CASSRLTGEAFF
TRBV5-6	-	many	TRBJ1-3	TGTGCCAGCAGCCTGGGGGCAAAAACTGGAAACACCATATATTTT	CASSLGAKTGNTIYF
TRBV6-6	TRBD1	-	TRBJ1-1	TGTGCCAGCAGTTACTCTCCCGGACAGGGGGCTGAAGCTTTCTTT	CASSYSPGQGAEAFF
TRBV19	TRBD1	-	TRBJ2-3	TGTGCCAGTAGAGCGGACAGGGGCACAGATACGCAGTATTTT	CASRADRGTDTQYF
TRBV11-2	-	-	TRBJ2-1	TGTGCCAGCAGCTTAGCCAGCAATGAGCAGTTCTTC	CASSLASNEQFF
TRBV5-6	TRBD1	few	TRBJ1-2	TGTGCCAGCAGCGGCGGGACAGGCTTCGCTAACTATGGCTACACCTTC	CASSGGTGFANYGYTF
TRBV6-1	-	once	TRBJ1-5	TGTGCCAGCAGAACCACAGGGAGCAATCAGCCCCAGCATTTT	CASRTTGSNQPQHF
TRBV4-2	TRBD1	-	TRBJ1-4	TGTGCCAGCAGCTATACCGGGACAGGGGCTGAAAAACTGTTTTTT	CASSYTGTGAEKLFF
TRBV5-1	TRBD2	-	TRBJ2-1	TGCGCCAGCAGCCCCGGAGTCCTAGCGGGGGACTACAATGAGCAGTTCTTC	CASSPGVLAGDYNEQFF
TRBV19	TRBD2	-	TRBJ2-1	TGTGCCAGTAAGGGACTAGCGGCTCCACGGGGGTACAATGAGCAGTTCTTC	CASKGLAAPRGYNEQFF
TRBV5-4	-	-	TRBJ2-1	TGTGCCAGCAGCTTGGAGACAGGCTACAATGAGCAGTTCTTC	CASSLETGYNEQFF
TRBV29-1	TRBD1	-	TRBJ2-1	TGCAGCGTCCGTGACAGGGGAGAATACAATGAGCAGTTCTTC	CSVRDRGEYNEQFF
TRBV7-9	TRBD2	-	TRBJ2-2	TGTGCCAGCAGCTTAGGAGCGGGAGAGAACACCGGGGAGCTGTTTTTT	CASSLGAGENTGELFF
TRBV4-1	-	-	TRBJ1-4	TGCGCCAGCAGCCTGGGGAGGGAGCCGGGATATGAAAAACTGTTTTTT	CASSLGREPGYEKLFF
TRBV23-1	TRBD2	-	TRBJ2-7	TGCGCCAGCAGTCAAACTCCGCCTGAGGGGCTAGCGGGGCCCTACGAGCAGTACTTC	CASSQTPPEGLAGPYEQYF
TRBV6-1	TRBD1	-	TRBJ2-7	TGTGCCAGCAGTGCGGGACAGATCGGCGAGCAGTACTTC	CASSAGQIGEQYF
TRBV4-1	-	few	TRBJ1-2	TGCGCCAGCAGCCCCGGGCCGGGGAACTATGGCTACACCTTC	CASSPGPGNYGYTF
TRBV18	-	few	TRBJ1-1	TGTGCCAGCTCAACCGACAGAAACACTGAAGCTTTCTTT	CASSTDRNTEAFF
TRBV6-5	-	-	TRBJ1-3	TGTGCCAGCAGCACAGGCCGAAGCTCTGGAAACACCATATATTTT	CASSTGRSSGNTIYF
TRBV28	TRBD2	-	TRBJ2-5	TGTGCCAGCACCCTCAGAAGTCCGGGAGGAGAGACCCAGTACTTC	CASTLRSPGGETQYF
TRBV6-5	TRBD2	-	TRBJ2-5	TGTGCCAGCAGTTACTCGACTAGCGGACAAGAGACCCAGTACTTC	CASSYSTSGQETQYF
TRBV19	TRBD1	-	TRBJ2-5	TGTGCCAGTAGTATAGCGGGACAGACACAAGAGACCCAGTACTTC	CASSIAGQTQETQYF
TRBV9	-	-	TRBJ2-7	TGTGCCAGCAGCGTAGGAGGGGGGGACTCCTACGAGCAGTACTTC	CASSVGGGDSYEQYF
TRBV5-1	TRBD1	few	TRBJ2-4	TGCGCCAGCAGCCCCGGACAGGGTGGTGGCATTCAGTACTTC	CASSPGQGGGIQYF
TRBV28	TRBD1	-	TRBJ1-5	TGTGCCAGCAGTTCGATACAAGGGACAGGGGATAGCAGTCAGCCCCAGCATTTT	CASSSIQGTGDSSQPQHF
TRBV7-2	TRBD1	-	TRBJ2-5	TGTGCCAGCAGCTTATTTCCAGGGACAGGGTACCAAGAGACCCAGTACTTC	CASSLFPGTGYQETQYF
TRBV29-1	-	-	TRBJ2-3	TGCAGCGTTGAATCGGGGAGCCCCGATACGCAGTATTTT	CSVESGSPDTQYF
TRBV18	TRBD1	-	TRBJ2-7	TGTGCCAGCTCACCATTGGACAGGGGTATCCGCGAGCAGTACTTC	CASSPLDRGIREQYF
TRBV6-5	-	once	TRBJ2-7	TGTGCCAGCAGTTTCAGGGCCACATCGGGCCACGAGCAGTACTTC	CASSFRATSGHEQYF
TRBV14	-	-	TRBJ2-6	TGTGCCAGCAGCCAGGGAATCTATGGGGCCAACGGCCTGACTTTC	CASSQGIYGANGLTF
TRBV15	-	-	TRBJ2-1	TGTGCCACCAGCAGAGCCCCTGATAGCAATGAGCAGTTCTTC	CATSRAPDSNEQFF
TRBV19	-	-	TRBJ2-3	TGTGCCAGCAGGATCACACCACCATCAGATACGCAGTATTTT	CASRITPPSDTQYF
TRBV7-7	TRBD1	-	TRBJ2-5	TGTGCCAGCAGCCTTGGGGGACAGGGTAAAGAGACCCAGTACTTC	CASSLGGQGKETQYF
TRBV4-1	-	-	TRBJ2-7	TGCGCCAGCAGCCCCAGTGGGAGCTCCTACGAGCAGTACTTC	CASSPSGSSYEQYF
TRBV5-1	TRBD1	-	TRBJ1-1	TGCGCCAGCAGCTTGGCGACAGGGGGCGGAACTGAAGCTTTCTTT	CASSLATGGGTEAFF
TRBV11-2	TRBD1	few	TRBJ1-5	TGTGCCAGCAGCCTGGGACAGGGAGGGAATCAGCCCCAGCATTTT	CASSLGQGGNQPQHF
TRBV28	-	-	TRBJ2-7	TGTGCCAGCAGTATACAGGGATACGAGCAGTACTTC	CASSIQGYEQYF
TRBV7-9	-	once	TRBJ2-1	TGTGCCAGCAGCAGCCAACAGGGGACTGGGGATGAGCAGTTCTTC	CASSSQQGTGDEQFF
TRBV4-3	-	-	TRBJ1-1	TGCGCCAGCAGCCAAGATCGCCACAGCGAAGCTTTCTTT	CASSQDRHSEAFF
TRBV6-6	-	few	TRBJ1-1	TGTGCCAGCAGTCATAGCTGGGAAGCTTTCTTT	CASSHSWEAFF
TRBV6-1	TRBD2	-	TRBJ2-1	TGTGCCAGCGGGGGACTAGCGCGCAACAATGAGCAGTTCTTC	CASGGLARNNEQFF
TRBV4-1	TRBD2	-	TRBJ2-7	TGCGCCAGCAGCCGCCCCGGGGGGGTTTCCTACGAGCAGTACTTC	CASSRPGGVSYEQYF
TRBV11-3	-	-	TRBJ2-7	TGTGCCAGCAGCTTAGGCGAGGAGTACGAGCAGTACTTC	CASSLGEEYEQYF
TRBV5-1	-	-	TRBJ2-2	TGCGCCAGCAGCTTGACGGGAGCGGGCACCGGGGAGCTGTTTTTT	CASSLTGAGTGELFF
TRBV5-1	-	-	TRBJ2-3	TGCGCCAGCAGAGGTAGCGGCACAGATACGCAGTATTTT	CASRGSGTDTQYF
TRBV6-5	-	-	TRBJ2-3	TGTGCCAGCAGTTACGGGCAGGGGCCGGCAGATACGCAGTATTTT	CASSYGQGPADTQYF
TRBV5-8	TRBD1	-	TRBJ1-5	TGTGCCAGCAGTATTACAGGGGGAGTTCCCCAGCATTTT	CASSITGGVPQHF
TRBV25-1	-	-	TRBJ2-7	TGTGCCAGCAGTGCACAACAGGGTGGTAGGTACGAGCAGTACTTC	CASSAQQGGRYEQYF
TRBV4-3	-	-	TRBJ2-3	TGCGCCAGCAGCCAAGGACAGCTAATCACAGATACGCAGTATTTT	CASSQGQLITDTQYF
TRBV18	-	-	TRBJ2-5	TGTGCCAGCTCACCAAGTCATCGGTTCTCTCAAGAGACCCAGTACTTC	CASSPSHRFSQETQYF
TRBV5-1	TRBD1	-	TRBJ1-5	TGCGCCAGCAGTGAGGGGGCAGGTAGCAATCAGCCCCAGCATTTT	CASSEGAGSNQPQHF
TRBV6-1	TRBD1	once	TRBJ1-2	TGTGCCAGCAATACGGGACAGGGGGCTTTTGGCTACACCTTC	CASNTGQGAFGYTF
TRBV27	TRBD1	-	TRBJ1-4	TGTGCCAGCAGTTTGGCCCACAGGGGGAGCACTAATGAAAAACTGTTTTTT	CASSLAHRGSTNEKLFF
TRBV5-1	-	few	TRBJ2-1	TGCGCCAGCAGCCCAGGATCAGACAATGAGCAGTTCTTC	CASSPGSDNEQFF